Following are 5 T cell receptor beta chains from one sample sequenced in a study of T cells in Graves' hyperthyroidism and ophthalmopathy. Amplified regions were TCR beta CDR3 sequences from RNA transcripts. In the first-round RT-PCR of the TCR CDR3, the HTBI primer set was used. Each CDR3 protein gets one entry after TCRdb re-called the multiplex PCR reads with MiXCR. The sample contains about 500,000 distinct CDR3 sequences, 15% to 20% of which appear only once. Sequenced: blood. These receptors came from a young woman with Graves' ophthalmopathy.

This clonotype was picked up many times. J is TRBJ2-7 and V is TRBV12-3 or TRBV12-4; D could derive from TRBD1 or TRBD2 (6 bases each). This CDR3 has 15 residues. The V and J ends lost 7 bases and 5 bases respectively, with 21 bases between them. The CDR3: CASTLGLGGGHEQYF. The CDR3 DNA reads TGTGCCAGCACCTTAGGGTTGGGGGGCGGCCACGAGCAGTACTTC.

This clonotype came up many times. This CDR3 is CASSAGQTVYGYTF. The CDR3, as DNA: TGTGCCAGCAGTGCGGGACAGACAGTCTATGGCTACACCTTC. The rearrangement uses TRBV28 and TRBJ1-2; 7 bases align to TRBD1. The V gene end was trimmed by 5 bases and the J gene end by 4 bases; junction bases not matched to a gene: 7. The CDR3 length is 14 residues. Germline values: CDR1 MDHEN, CDR2 SYDVKM.

This clonotype appeared many times. The genes are TRBV30 and TRBJ2-4; D ambiguous. In germline, CDR1 is GTSNPN, CDR2 SVGIG (reference sequence). The length of the CDR3 is 15 residues. V was pared by 0 bases and J by 9 bases, with 18 bases between. The CDR3 sequence is CAWSVRQLAGGIQYF. The CDR3 DNA reads as TGTGCCTGGAGTGTAAGGCAACTTGCCGGTGGCATTCAGTACTTC.

This clonotype occurred a few times. The chain joins TRBV20-1 to TRBJ2-2; possibly TRBD2 for D (5 bases). V was cut by 2 bases and J by 5 bases, with 15 bases left in between. The CDR3 runs 15 residues. Germline CDR1 and CDR2: DFQATT and SNEGSKA (reference sequence). This CDR3 reads CSARSAARGTGELFF. CDR3 sequence (DNA): TGCAGTGCTAGATCGGCAGCCCGAGGGACCGGGGAGCTGTTTTTT.

This clonotype was counted ten times or more. The V and J genes are TRBV6-1 and TRBJ2-2; tentative D call: TRBD1 (5 bases). Trimming removed 4 bases from V and 4 bases from J, with 10 bases in between. The CDR3 consists of 14 residues. Germline CDR1 and CDR2: MNHNS and SASEGT. The CDR3 reads CASSAPDITGELFF. In nucleotides, the CDR3 is TGTGCCAGCAGTGCCCCGGACATCACCGGGGAGCTGTTTTTT.